Listed below are T cell receptor beta chains from one sample, sequenced in a study of control samples from healthy donors and cancer patients. The data were produced by immunoSEQ multiplex PCR, yet TCRdb's version contains in-frame clones alone and is incomplete. The sample gives 390,000 or so clones, 80% to 95% of which show up once; around 6.5% is in the top ten. The source material was PBMCs. These receptors came from a middle-aged man with head and neck cancer. The conserved cysteine and the conserved F or W are not part of the CDR3 here. The order of the fields is J gene, V gene, D gene, CDR3 protein. The D gene is left open where the match is weak.

>TRBJ2-2|TRBV27|-
ASSLRADANTGELF
>TRBJ1-2|TRBV18|-
ASSPFGLQGYT
>TRBJ1-2|TRBV7-9|-
ASSSQGRGRGGYT
>TRBJ1-1|TRBV13|TRBD1
ASSWDREAF
>TRBJ1-4|TRBV2|-
ASSFESRHATNEKLF
>TRBJ1-1|TRBV9|-
ASSVAGRGALNTEAF
>TRBJ2-7|TRBV4-1|-
ASSQEFGALWVQY
>TRBJ2-1|TRBV7-9|-
ASSLANGSPYNEQF
>TRBJ2-2|TRBV5-1|-
ASSLEGGELF
>TRBJ1-2|TRBV28|TRBD1
ASSLSLTGGGYGYT
>TRBJ2-2|TRBV4-3|-
ASSQDGAAAGELF
>TRBJ2-1|TRBV2|-
ASSATEGYYNEQF
>TRBJ2-3|TRBV30|-
AWSGDSVVKGTDTQY
>TRBJ2-3|TRBV6-6|TRBD2
ASSYSTSGLTDTQY
>TRBJ2-2|TRBV9|-
ASSENTGFTGELF
>TRBJ2-1|TRBV29-1|TRBD2
SVEEPGLVSYNEQF
>TRBJ2-3|TRBV18|-
ASSPPLGDTDTQY
>TRBJ1-1|TRBV19|TRBD1
ASSNPGQLRTEAF
>TRBJ2-2|TRBV27|-
ASSQTGWTGELF
>TRBJ1-2|TRBV12-3/TRBV12-4|-
ASSLGQGGGYT
>TRBJ2-7|TRBV11-3|-
ASSLEQGYEQY
>TRBJ1-5|TRBV29-1|-
SAWAENQPQH
>TRBJ1-4|TRBV5-4|-
ASSFQGSREKLF
>TRBJ2-1|TRBV9|-
ASSVEGRKQF
>TRBJ1-1|TRBV19|TRBD1
ASSFLGQSISTEAF
>TRBJ2-7|TRBV10-3|-
AINSPSGSYEQY
>TRBJ2-3|TRBV4-3|-
ASSQEGGTDTQY
>TRBJ2-1|TRBV11-2|-
ASSLQGYNEQF
>TRBJ1-1|TRBV30|-
AWSVGIEAF
>TRBJ2-1|TRBV11-3|TRBD2
ASSPRSGSRNEQF
>TRBJ1-1|TRBV6-1|-
ASSDRGGTEAF
>TRBJ2-5|TRBV9|TRBD2
ASSPSSGRWVRQETQY
>TRBJ2-7|TRBV5-6|-
ASSLVLGPSGEQY
>TRBJ1-3|TRBV2|-
ASRRWATSGNTIY
>TRBJ2-2|TRBV6-5|TRBD1
ASSYEDRGAGELF
>TRBJ2-3|TRBV29-1|-
SVAWAGNPTDTQY
>TRBJ2-7|TRBV25-1|-
ASSGSGPWGYEQY
>TRBJ2-7|TRBV6-5|TRBD1
ASRRTGTDEQY
>TRBJ2-1|TRBV10-3|-
AISPGRNLNEQF
>TRBJ2-1|TRBV28|TRBD2
ASSPTSGRVNEQF
>TRBJ2-1|TRBV19|-
ASSLGQNNEQF
>TRBJ2-1|TRBV10-3|-
AISGPSGGGEQF
>TRBJ2-1|TRBV5-1|-
ASSPEHREQF
>TRBJ1-1|TRBV29-1|-
SVVVGANTEAF
>TRBJ2-7|TRBV6-5|-
ASSYDKILYEQY
>TRBJ2-3|TRBV9|-
ASSSRSTTDTQY
>TRBJ2-3|TRBV7-3|TRBD2
ASRIGLAGDTQY
>TRBJ2-1|TRBV19|TRBD2
ASSVAASGNRDEQF
>TRBJ2-3|TRBV11-2|-
ASSFKPQTDTQY
>TRBJ2-1|TRBV5-1|TRBD2
ASSPLAGRDNEQF
>TRBJ1-4|TRBV24-1|-
ATSELTRGGSDEKLF
>TRBJ2-5|TRBV18|-
ASSPSGSQETQY